This TCR beta chain was captured in a study of human T cells and chemical hapten exposure. Notes on the study in general: After DPC sensitization, TCRs above 1 in 1000 frequency showed no change.

Per the authors' pipeline: Sample TCR totals centred on a median of 95,638, ranging about 20,000 to 750,000. In TCRdb, the RACE reads were re-called with MiXCR into one record per CDR3 protein. For this entry, the V and J calls and clone size follow TCRdb and not the study's own pipeline. The sample gives 340,000 or so distinct CDR3 sequences, under 8% of which show up once; 7.5% to 9% is in the top ten. The time point was: patch test 1, 2 weeks after DPC sensitization. The treatment here: therapeutic diphenylcyclopropenone sensitization with weekly scalp DPC. Patients had alopecia, were aged 18 to 70, and were not pregnant. V was pared by 2 bases and J by 5 bases, with 4 bases of the junction left unmatched. Germline CDR1 MNHEY, CDR2 SVGEGT. This CDR3 is 16 amino acids long. This clonotype turned up a few times. Its antigen remains unknown.

This clonotype was obtained from a young woman with alopecia areata. Some clones in this sample may be carry-over from other donors' samples. The sequences come from whole blood, collected in connection with sensitization to the hapten diphenylcyclopropenone (DPC). This chain joins TRBV6-2 or TRBV6-3 and TRBJ2-3, with 13 bases fitting TRBD2. The CDR3 reads CASSYGLAGDLDTQYF. DNA for the CDR3: TGTGCCAGCAGTTACGGACTAGCGGGGGACCTAGATACGCAGTATTTT.